Listed here are 16 T cell receptor beta chains from one sample, sequenced in a study of shared clonotypes between healthy human individuals. The data were produced by immunoSEQ multiplex PCR, yet TCRdb's version contains in-frame clones alone and is incomplete. The sample shows roughly 2.6 million clones, approximately 90% of them seen only once. The specimen sequenced was naive CD4+ T cells sorted from blood. Subset given: CD45RA+ positively selected. The source of these receptors is a man between 18 and 35 years old in good health.

The chain is built from TRBV4-1 and TRBJ1-6, with unresolved D. The CDR3 totals 15 residues. Trimming removed 1 base from V and 10 bases from J, with 14 bases in between. CDR1 and CDR2 (germline): MGHRA, YSYEKL. The CDR3 coding sequence is TGCGCCAGCAGCCAAGTAAAGAGACAACAATCACCCCTCCACTTT. Its protein product is CASSQVKRQQSPLHF.

Regarding this clone: Distinct nucleotide sequences in the sample also encode this CDR3. This chain joins TRBV18 and TRBJ1-5; a weak D match, TRBD1 (5 bases). V lost 0 bases, J lost 1 base, and 7 bases lay in between. From germline, CDR1 is KGHSH and CDR2 LQKENI. The length of the CDR3 is 15 residues. As DNA, the CDR3 is TGTGCCAGCTCACCACCGAACAGGAGCAATCAGCCCCAGCATTTT. This codes for CASSPPNRSNQPQHF.

The chain joins TRBV28 to TRBJ2-5; TRBD2 is a possible D gene (6 bases). Germline assignment: CDR1 MDHEN and CDR2 SYDVKM. The CDR3 totals 14 residues. The germline V and J ends were trimmed by 8 bases and 2 bases, with 15 bases remaining between them. The CDR3 nucleotides read TGTGCCAGCTCCCCGGACGGAGGGCAAGAGACCCAGTACTTC. Residues: CASSPDGGQETQYF.

This clone was seen a handful of times. The V and J genes are TRBV6-1 and TRBJ1-5; a possible D gene is TRBD1 (5 bases). The CDR3 spans 14 residues. From germline, CDR1 is MNHNS and CDR2 SASEGT. Trimming cost V 7 bases and J 4 bases, with 14 bases left between them. This chain's CDR3 is CASKAGIWNQPQHF. CDR3 bases: TGTGCCAGCAAAGCAGGGATATGGAATCAGCCCCAGCATTTT.

This chain links TRBV6-6 with TRBJ2-5, with TRBD1 matching 9 bases. V shed 2 bases, J shed 5 bases, and the junction held 3 bases outside the gene matches. CDR3 length equals 14 residues. The germline CDR1 and CDR2 sequences are MNHNY and SVGAGI (reference sequence). The CDR3 DNA sequence: TGTGCCAGCAGTTACGTGACAGGGGGGGAGACCCAGTACTTC. Protein product: CASSYVTGGETQYF.

As concerns this clone: In the same sample, other DNA sequences code for this CDR3. The chain couples TRBV18 to TRBJ2-7; D unclear. V lost 1 base to trimming and J lost 1 base, with 8 bases between them. Germline V CDR1 and CDR2: KGHSH, LQKENI. The CDR3 is 14 amino acids. The CDR3 loop is CASSPRTVSYEQYF. The CDR3 DNA sequence: TGTGCCAGCTCACCACGGACCGTTTCCTACGAGCAGTACTTC.

The CDR3 bases are TGCAGCGTTGAAGATTTCTTGATCTATGGCTACACCTTC. It codes for CSVEDFLIYGYTF. The V and J genes are TRBV29-1 and TRBJ1-2; D not certain. Between the trimmed V and J ends, which lost 0 bases and 4 bases, there was a span of 9 bases. Per the germline V gene, CDR1 is SQVTM and CDR2 is ANQGSEA. This CDR3 is built from 13 residues.

The chain has TRBV11-2 and TRBJ2-3; 7 bases fit TRBD2. This CDR3 spans 16 amino acids. Trimming removed 4 bases from V and 4 bases from J; junction bases left unmatched: 11. CDR1 is SGHAT and CDR2 is FQNNGV in the germline V gene. CDR3 residues: CASSSRRGRNADTQYF. CDR3 nucleotide sequence: TGTGCCAGCAGCTCCCGGCGGGGGAGGAACGCAGATACGCAGTATTTT.

The V gene is TRBV10-3, the J gene TRBJ1-3; 8 bases match TRBD1. The length of the CDR3 is 19 residues. CDR1 and CDR2 (germline): ENHRY, SYGVKD. J was trimmed by 2 bases and V by 2 bases; bases with no gene match: 14. Here the CDR3 DNA reads TGTGCCATCAGTGAGGCCCCGGGACAGGTAGACTCTCCTGGAAACACCATATATTTT. Translating it yields CAISEAPGQVDSPGNTIYF.

J is TRBJ2-1 and V is TRBV6-6; D is perhaps TRBD2 (6 bases). Germline-derived CDR1 and CDR2 are MNHNY and SVGAGI (reference sequence). This CDR3 has 16 residues. The V gene lost 7 bases and the J gene lost 0 bases, with 16 bases spanning the gap. DNA of the CDR3: TGTGCCAGCACCATACTAGCTACTACCTCCTACAATGAGCAGTTCTTC. This codes for CASTILATTSYNEQFF.

V and J are TRBV6-5 and TRBJ2-2; no definite D call. The CDR3 is 13 residues long. V lost 5 bases to trimming and J lost 3 bases, with 7 bases between them. In germline, CDR1 is MNHEY, CDR2 SVGAGI. The CDR3 sequence: CASSKTDTGELFF. For the CDR3, the DNA is TGTGCCAGCAGTAAAACAGACACCGGGGAGCTGTTTTTT.

This clone was seen only once. The chain carries TRBV5-6 and TRBJ2-2; tentatively, D is TRBD2 (6 bases). CDR3 length equals 17 residues. The V gene lost 3 bases and the J gene lost 4 bases, with 19 bases spanning the gap. Germline V gives CDR1 SGHDT, CDR2 YYEEEE. CDR3 DNA: TGTGCCAGCAGCTCTTCGGGATGGAGGGATTTCACCGGGGAGCTGTTTTTT. Its translation is CASSSSGWRDFTGELFF. The full variable domain, its missing parts supplied by reference TRBV5-6 and TRBJ2-2, is DAGVTQSPTHLIKTRGQQVTLRCSPKSGHDTVSWYQQALGQGPQFIFQYYEEEERQRGNFPDRFSGHQFPNYSSELNVNALLLGDSALYLCASSSSGWRDFTGELFFGEGSRLTVL.

The rearrangement links TRBV7-2 to TRBJ2-3, with 7 bases matching TRBD2. The CDR3 is made up of 16 amino acids. From germline, CDR1 is SGHTA and CDR2 FQGNSA. Germline trimming cut 1 base from V and 6 bases from J; bases unmatched to any gene: 10. CDR3 nucleotide sequence: TGTGCCAGCAGCTTAGACTTGTCCGGGACTAAGGATACGCAGTATTTT. Its protein is CASSLDLSGTKDTQYF.

The genes are TRBV30 and TRBJ2-2; TRBD1 or TRBD2 may be the D gene (5 bases each). CDR1 and CDR2 from the germline V gene are GTSNPN and SVGIG (reference sequence). The CDR3 length is 16 residues. V was cut by 0 bases and J by 2 bases, with 13 bases left in between. The CDR3 coding sequence is TGTGCCTGGAGTGTGGGACCCGACAGTAACACCGGGGAGCTGTTTTTT. Its translation is CAWSVGPDSNTGELFF.

This chain links TRBV5-6 with TRBJ1-6, with TRBD1 as a possible D gene (6 bases). Between the trimmed V and J ends, which lost 7 bases and 9 bases, there was a span of 20 bases. The CDR3 is 15 amino acids. Germline V CDR1 and CDR2: SGHDT, YYEEEE. CDR3 residues: CASGWGATPSSPLHF. CDR3 nucleotide sequence: TGTGCCAGCGGATGGGGGGCCACTCCTTCTTCACCCCTCCACTTT.

V and J are TRBV11-2 and TRBJ1-1, with D hard to call. Germline lookup yields CDR1 SGHAT and CDR2 FQNNGV. V dropped 0 bases and J dropped 4 bases, with 9 bases sitting between them. The CDR3 loop spans 14 amino acids. CDR3 sequence (DNA): TGTGCCAGCAGCTTAGACATGAGGGTCACTGAAGCTTTCTTT. Translating it yields CASSLDMRVTEAFF. The full variable domain, in which reference TRBV11-2 and TRBJ1-1 provide the parts outside the CDR3, is EAGVAQSPRYKIIEKRQSVAFWCNPISGHATLYWYQQILGQGPKLLIQFQNNGVVDDSQLPKDRFSAERLKGVDSTLKIQPAKLEDSAVYLCASSLDMRVTEAFFGQGTRLTVV.